A single sample gave rise to the 9 T cell receptor beta chains below, sequenced in a study of identical twins. From the 5' RACE reads, TCRdb called clonotypes with MiXCR, one entry per CDR3 protein. The data hold a few hundred thousand distinct CDR3 sequences, with approximately 7.1% observed a single time. In addition, the sample was reused for a study of T cells expressing NK-cell markers.

Sequencing was carried out using CD8+ T cells sorted from blood. The receptors come from a woman aged 18 to 35 in good health.

A few counts support this clonotype. The V gene is TRBV7-8, the J gene TRBJ1-1; possibly TRBD1 for D (6 bases). CDR1 SGHVS and CDR2 FQNEAQ come from the germline V gene. The CDR3 covers 17 residues. V gave up 2 bases and J gave up 1 base, with 17 bases separating them. The CDR3 loop is CASSLRGRDNQNTEAFF. The DNA of the CDR3 is TGTGCCAGCAGCTTAAGGGGGAGGGACAACCAGAACACTGAAGCTTTCTTT.

The sample holds a few counts of this clonotype. The genes are TRBV5-1 and TRBJ2-7; D is possibly TRBD2 (6 bases). V shed 1 base and J shed 5 bases, with 16 bases lying between them. The CDR3 runs to 15 residues. Germline-derived CDR1 and CDR2 are SGHRS and YFSETQ. The CDR3 coding sequence is TGCGCCAGCAGCTTGAGTGCGCCAGCGGGCCACGAGCAGTACTTC. Its protein is CASSLSAPAGHEQYF.

The chain uses TRBV6-5 and TRBJ2-3, with 16 bases identical to TRBD2. The germline gives CDR1 MNHEY, CDR2 SVGAGI. The CDR3 is made up of 13 amino acids. J gave up 13 bases and V 4 bases, and 2 bases lay outside the gene matches. The DNA for the CDR3 is TGTGCCAGCAGTTCGGGACTAGCGGGAGGGGAGTATTTT. Translating gives CASSSGLAGGEYF.

This clonotype has more than one count but fewer than ten. The genes are TRBV11-2 and TRBJ2-3; TRBD2 matches 10 bases. V was clipped by 4 bases and J by 0 bases; unmatched bases: 10. This CDR3 has 18 amino acids. CDR1 is SGHAT and CDR2 is FQNNGV in the germline V gene. The CDR3 sequence is CASSSVPTSGSSTDTQYF. CDR3 in DNA: TGTGCCAGCAGCTCGGTACCGACTAGCGGGTCTAGCACAGATACGCAGTATTTT. The full variable domain, in which reference TRBV11-2 and TRBJ2-3 provide the parts outside the CDR3, is EAGVAQSPRYKIIEKRQSVAFWCNPISGHATLYWYQQILGQGPKLLIQFQNNGVVDDSQLPKDRFSAERLKGVDSTLKIQPAKLEDSAVYLCASSSVPTSGSSTDTQYFGPGTRLTVL.

There are a few counts of this clonotype. J is TRBJ2-5 and V is TRBV7-8, with 9 bases lining up with TRBD2. Germline lookup yields CDR1 SGHVS and CDR2 FQNEAQ. The CDR3 covers 15 residues. The ends lost 2 bases at V and 2 bases at J; junction bases unmatched: 3. Here the CDR3 reads CASSLYAGGQETQYF. The CDR3 nucleotides are TGTGCCAGCAGCTTATACGCGGGGGGGCAAGAGACCCAGTACTTC. The complete variable domain, with remaining parts taken from reference TRBV7-8 and TRBJ2-5, reads GAGVSQSPRYKVAKRGQDVALRCDPISGHVSLFWYQQALGQGPEFLTYFQNEAQLDKSGLPSDRFFAERPEGSVSTLKIQRTQQEDSAVYLCASSLYAGGQETQYFGPGTRLLVL.

This clonotype was observed a handful of times. V usage is TRBV6-5 and J usage is TRBJ2-7; TRBD1 agrees at 8 bases. The junction had 6 bases not matched to a gene; V was cut back by 4 bases and J by 4 bases. Per germline, CDR1 MNHEY and CDR2 SVGAGI. CDR3 length: 14 residues. CDR3 region: CASSFSGTGYEQYF. CDR3 bases: TGTGCCAGCAGTTTTTCCGGGACAGGATACGAGCAGTACTTC.

This clonotype was detected ten times or more. The chain uses TRBV12-3 or TRBV12-4 and TRBJ1-2; D is uncertain. This CDR3 is 12 amino acids long. V lost 3 bases and J 8 bases, leaving 10 bases between the germline ends. Here the CDR3 DNA reads TGTGCCAGCAGTTTCGGGGAGGACGGCTACACCTTC. Its translation is CASSFGEDGYTF.

This clonotype was recorded at least ten times. The DNA for the CDR3 is TGTGCCAGCAGGATGCCAGGGCCGAACACTGAAGCTTTCTTT. This codes for CASRMPGPNTEAFF. The chain employs TRBV6-1 and TRBJ1-1; D possibly corresponds to TRBD1 (5 bases). CDR1 MNHNS and CDR2 SASEGT come from the germline V gene. The CDR3 is 14 amino acids. Trimming shortened V by 6 bases and J by 1 base, and 12 bases separated the two germline ends.

This clonotype came up many times. The chain is built from TRBV30 and TRBJ1-1; D possibly corresponds to TRBD1 (6 bases). CDR3 size: 14 residues. Between the trimmed V and J ends, which lost 0 bases and 3 bases, there was a span of 11 bases. CDR1 is GTSNPN and CDR2 is SVGIG in the germline V gene (reference sequence). The DNA of the CDR3 is TGTGCCTGGAGTGTTAACAGGGCGGACACTGAAGCTTTCTTT. Its translation: CAWSVNRADTEAFF.